These 2 T cell receptor beta chains came from one sample sequenced in a study of blood T cell repertoires in COVID-19. Sequencing was performed with immunoSEQ multiplex PCR; in TCRdb, only in-frame clones are kept and a portion is missing. This table has 200,000 to 250,000 clones, roughly 87% appearing once. Sequenced: PBMCs or T cells enriched from blood (not recorded which). These receptors were collected from a man aged 30-40 years who had recovered from COVID-19.

The genes are TRBV27 and TRBJ2-5; D possibly corresponds to TRBD2 (5 bases). The germline V gene has CDR1 MNHEY and CDR2 SMNVEV (reference sequence). The V gene lost 8 bases and the J gene lost 5 bases, with 6 bases spanning the gap. This CDR3 contains 10 residues. CDR3 protein: CASPGETQYF. DNA of the CDR3: TGTGCCAGCCCGGGGGAGACCCAGTACTTC.

This clone occurred once. The chain recombines TRBV28 with TRBJ1-1, with 8 nucleotides matching TRBD1. Germline V CDR1 and CDR2: MDHEN, SYDVKM. The trim removed 1 base at V and 8 bases at J, leaving 6 bases unmatched. This CDR3 has 14 amino acids. The CDR3 is CASSLSGGDREAFF. The DNA for the CDR3 is TGTGCCAGCAGTTTATCAGGGGGGGACAGGGAAGCTTTCTTT. The full variable domain, its missing parts supplied by reference TRBV28 and TRBJ1-1, is DVKVTQSSRYLVKRTGEKVFLECVQDMDHENMFWYRQDPGLGLRLIYFSYDVKMKEKGDIPEGYSVSREKKERFSLILESASTNQTSMYLCASSLSGGDREAFFGQGTRLTVV.